Below are 19 T cell receptor beta chains sequenced from a single sample in a study of blood T cell repertoires in COVID-19 (dated by TCRdb to between 2020 and 2021). The library was prepared using the immunoSEQ multiplex PCR assay. The clones in this table, taken by TCRdb from immuneACCESS, are in-frame only. Not every clone is retained; where verified, under half of the shortfall comes from an unresolved V gene, and the cause of the rest is unknown. A total of 400,000 to 450,000 clones appear in this sample, 90% of them only once. The ten largest clones capture 0.6% of the sample. The specimen sequenced was PBMCs or T cells enriched from blood (not recorded which). These receptors all stem from a man aged 18 to 29 who had recovered from COVID-19.

This clone was seen more than once but under ten times. Other DNA sequences in the same sample also yield this CDR3. The chain has TRBV7-3 and TRBJ2-3; maybe TRBD1 (5 bases). The CDR3 spans 14 residues. Trimming cost V 3 bases and J 2 bases, with 9 bases left between them. The germline V gene has CDR1 SGHTA and CDR2 FQGTGA. In nucleotides, the CDR3 is TGTGCCAGCAGCTTGACCAGGGACACAGATACGCAGTATTTT. It specifies CASSLTRDTDTQYF.

CDR3 bases: TGCAGCGTTCACAGGGTCTTGAACACTGAAGCTTTCTTT. Amino acid sequence: CSVHRVLNTEAFF. The J gene is TRBJ1-1, the V gene TRBV29-1, with a tentative D call TRBD1 (6 bases). V lost 5 bases to trimming and J lost 0 bases, with 10 bases between them. CDR1 is SQVTM, CDR2 ANQGSEA, per germline. CDR3 length: 13 residues. The full variable domain, completed using reference TRBV29-1 and TRBJ1-1, is SAVISQKPSRDICQRGTSLTIQCQVDSQVTMMFWYRQQPGQSLTLIATANQGSEATYESGFVIDKFPISRPNLTFSTLTVSNMSPEDSSIYLCSVHRVLNTEAFFGQGTRLTVV.

The genes are TRBV11-2 and TRBJ1-2; TRBD1 matches at 8 bases. Germline V gives CDR1 SGHAT, CDR2 FQNNGV. Germline trimming cut 5 bases from V and 2 bases from J; bases unmatched to any gene: 4. This CDR3 region has 14 residues. CDR3 region: CASSHYRGNYGYTF. The CDR3 DNA follows: TGTGCCAGCAGCCACTACAGGGGGAACTATGGCTACACCTTC.

This chain connects TRBV28 to TRBJ1-6, with D possibly being TRBD1 (5 bases). Between the trimmed V and J ends, which lost 7 bases and 4 bases, there was a span of 17 bases. The germline gives CDR1 MDHEN, CDR2 SYDVKM. CDR3 length: 16 amino acids. The CDR3 here is CASIRGGTRYNSPLHF. The CDR3, as DNA: TGTGCCAGCATCCGGGGGGGGACCCGATATAATTCACCCCTCCACTTT.

V gene TRBV9 combines with J gene TRBJ1-4; unclear D gene. V lost 0 bases to trimming and J lost 6 bases, with 15 bases between them. The V gene's germline CDR1 is SGDLS and CDR2 YYNGEE. This CDR3 comprises 16 residues. As DNA, the CDR3 is TGTGCCAGCAGCGTAGAAGGAGGTGATGGGGATGAAAAACTGTTTTTT. This sequence encodes CASSVEGGDGDEKLFF.

The V call is TRBV23-1, the J call TRBJ1-3; D is unclear. TRBV23-1 is an ORF, with its function uncertain. V was trimmed by 0 bases and J by 5 bases, leaving 14 bases between them. This CDR3 has 16 amino acids. The CDR3 spells CASSQSPRSVRNTIYF. The CDR3 nucleotides read TGCGCCAGCAGTCAATCTCCGCGGTCCGTGAGAAACACCATATATTTT.

The chain carries TRBV5-1 and TRBJ2-1; 11 bases are a match to TRBD2. Trimming at V came to 0 bases and at J to 2 bases, leaving 1 base not matched to a gene. This CDR3 has 16 residues. Germline lookup yields CDR1 SGHRS and CDR2 YFSETQ. CDR3 nucleotides: TGCGCCAGCAGCTTGGTACTAGCGGGGGCCTACAATGAGCAGTTCTTC. This translates into CASSLVLAGAYNEQFF.

The gene calls are TRBV27 and TRBJ1-2; TRBD1 agrees at 8 bases. Losses at the gene ends were 4 bases for V and 5 bases for J; bases not matched to a gene: 6. The V gene's germline CDR1 is MNHEY and CDR2 SMNVEV (reference sequence). This CDR3 comprises 14 residues. This CDR3 reads CASSSQDRAYGYTF. Written as DNA, the CDR3 is TGTGCCAGCAGTTCCCAGGACAGGGCTTATGGCTACACCTTC.

The chain uses TRBV7-9 and TRBJ1-2; 7 nucleotides agree with TRBD1. V lost 1 base to trimming and J lost 7 bases; unmatched junction nucleotides: 18. The CDR3 is 18 residues long. The germline V gene has CDR1 SEHNR and CDR2 FQNEAQ (reference sequence). The CDR3 here is CASSLVELRRGLFGGYTF. In DNA, the CDR3 is TGTGCCAGCAGCTTAGTGGAGTTAAGAAGGGGGCTATTCGGTGGCTACACCTTC. The whole variable domain, filled in from reference TRBV7-9 and TRBJ1-2, reads DTGVSQNPRHKITKRGQNVTFRCDPISEHNRLYWYRQTLGQGPEFLTYFQNEAQLEKSRLLSDRFSAERPKGSFSTLEIQRTEQGDSAMYLCASSLVELRRGLFGGYTFGSGTRLTVV.

J is TRBJ1-1 and V is TRBV2, with D hard to call. Germline CDR1 SNHLY, CDR2 FYNNEI. CDR3 size: 11 residues. V lost 3 bases and J lost 7, with 6 bases in between. CDR3 coding DNA: TGTGCCAGCAGTGATCCCGGTGAAGCTTTCTTT. Protein product: CASSDPGEAFF.

V gene TRBV11-2 combines with J gene TRBJ2-5, with a possible D match to TRBD2 (6 bases). CDR3 size: 15 residues. Germline V gene lookup returns CDR1 SGHAT and CDR2 FQNNGV. Trimming removed 2 bases at V and 5 bases at J, with 15 bases between. The CDR3 sequence: CASSLSLGGRETQYF. CDR3 sequence (DNA): TGTGCCAGCAGCTTAAGTTTAGGAGGGCGCGAGACCCAGTACTTC.

The rearrangement links TRBV5-1 to TRBJ1-6; D not certain. The germline gives CDR1 SGHRS, CDR2 YFSETQ. CDR3 length: 13 amino acids. V was clipped by 2 bases and J by 10 bases, with 10 bases between them. The DNA for the CDR3 is TGCGCCAGCAGCTTAGAGGGCAGCTCACCCCTCCACTTT. Translated: CASSLEGSSPLHF.

The V gene is TRBV6-6, the J gene TRBJ1-2; TRBD1 is a possible D gene (5 bases). This CDR3 has 14 residues. Germline V lookup: CDR1 MNHNY, CDR2 SVGAGI (reference sequence). With 2 bases removed from V and 6 bases from J, the gap between germline ends came to 13 bases. CDR3 amino acids: CASSYTQGSDGYTF. The DNA for the CDR3 is TGTGCCAGCAGTTACACTCAGGGATCCGATGGCTACACCTTC.

This sequence joins TRBV5-3 and TRBJ1-6; no reliable D call. TRBV5-3 has ORF status, its function being uncertain. Trimming left V 1 base short and J 0 bases short, with 8 bases between. CDR3 length: 16 amino acids. The CDR3 bases are TGTGCCAGAAGCTTGTTCTACCCCTCCTATAATTCACCCCTCCACTTT. Residues: CARSLFYPSYNSPLHF.

The gene calls are TRBV19 and TRBJ2-1, with a possible D match to TRBD1 (5 bases). Trimming pared 3 bases from V and 5 bases from J, leaving 8 bases between. The CDR3 is 13 residues long. The germline gives CDR1 LNHDA, CDR2 SQIVND (reference sequence). CDR3 bases: TGTGCCAGTAGTATTCGGACAAACAATGAGCAGTTCTTC. It specifies CASSIRTNNEQFF.

This clone appeared once. The chain links TRBV2 to TRBJ2-4; D gene uncertain. Per germline, CDR1 SNHLY and CDR2 FYNNEI. The V end was cut by 3 bases, the J end by 3 bases, with 9 bases between. The CDR3 is 14 residues long. Here the CDR3 reads CASSERFDKNIQYF. The CDR3 DNA follows: TGTGCCAGCAGTGAGAGGTTTGACAAAAACATTCAGTACTTC.

The rearrangement joins TRBV2 to TRBJ2-7, with 7 bases identical to TRBD2. CDR3 length: 14 amino acids. In germline, CDR1 is SNHLY, CDR2 FYNNEI. The V segment lost 1 base and the J segment 4 bases; nucleotides outside the gene matches: 4. The CDR3 is CASSEGRGFYEQYF. The CDR3 DNA follows: TGTGCCAGCAGTGAAGGGCGGGGGTTTTACGAGCAGTACTTC.

This clone was detected only once. This chain links TRBV3-1 (or the pseudogene TRBV3-2) with TRBJ2-1; 7 bases agree with TRBD2. Unmatched junction bases numbered 9, after V lost 4 bases and J lost 9 bases. This CDR3 spans 14 amino acids. The germline V gene encodes CDR1 LGHDT and CDR2 YNNKEL (reference sequence). CDR3 sequence reads: CASSRILLASEQFF. The CDR3 region has the DNA TGTGCCAGCAGCCGAATCTTACTAGCGTCTGAGCAGTTCTTC.

Only a few counts were recorded for this clone. The chain carries TRBV2 and TRBJ2-7; a weak D match, TRBD2 (5 bases). V gave up 3 bases and J gave up 0 bases, with 18 bases separating them. Germline-derived CDR1 and CDR2 are SNHLY and FYNNEI. The CDR3 is 17 residues long. The CDR3 bases are TGTGCCAGCAGTGAGACGAGCTTTGGGGAGAACTCCTACGAGCAGTACTTC. This translates into CASSETSFGENSYEQYF.